Listed below are T cell receptor beta chains from one sample, sequenced in a study of cytomegalovirus exposure and HLA in healthy donors. Assay: immunoSEQ multiplex PCR; the TCRdb copy retains only in-frame clones and omits some. The sample has more than 150,000 clones, less than 80% seen once. Sequences were obtained from PBMCs. Every receptor here comes from a man younger than 35 in good health and CMV-seronegative. Both conserved end residues are part of each CDR3. A D gene is named only where the DNA matches it firmly. Expanded clones get a size class; other rows say once, few or many, or leave the size out.

CDR3 protein | CDR3 DNA | clone size | J gene | V gene | D gene
CASSVGGSGHEQYF | TGTGCCAGCAGCGTAGGGGGTAGCGGCCACGAGCAGTACTTC | . | TRBJ2-7 | TRBV9 | .
CASSLLAGGMAYEQYF | TGTGCCAGCAGTTTACTAGCGGGAGGGATGGCGTACGAGCAGTACTTC | . | TRBJ2-7 | TRBV6-5 | TRBD2
CASSLVGPYEQYF | TGTGCCAGCAGCTTAGTGGGCCCGTACGAGCAGTACTTC | . | TRBJ2-7 | TRBV7-8 | .
CASRRDRGNYGYTF | TGTGCCAGTAGAAGGGACAGGGGAAACTATGGCTACACCTTC | . | TRBJ1-2 | TRBV19 | TRBD1
CSVDGRMNTEAFF | TGCAGCGTTGACGGTCGAATGAACACTGAAGCTTTCTTT | . | TRBJ1-1 | TRBV29-1 | .
CASGTGGGGETQYF | TGTGCCAGCGGGACAGGGGGTGGAGGAGAGACCCAGTACTTC | . | TRBJ2-5 | TRBV2 | TRBD1
CASSLRVSGTASYEQYF | TGTGCCAGCAGCTTACGAGTTTCCGGGACAGCCTCCTACGAGCAGTACTTC | . | TRBJ2-7 | TRBV12-1 | .
CASSEGLTYEQYF | TGTGCCAGCAGCGAAGGACTCACCTACGAGCAGTACTTC | . | TRBJ2-7 | TRBV2 | .
CASRIGAGGPYAREQFF | TGTGCCAGCAGAATCGGGGCGGGAGGGCCCTATGCCCGCGAGCAGTTCTTC | . | TRBJ2-1 | TRBV27 | TRBD2
CAISSSGGEETQYF | TGTGCCATCAGTTCGTCAGGGGGCGAAGAGACCCAGTACTTC | . | TRBJ2-5 | TRBV10-3 | TRBD1
CASSQGGAGDQPQHF | TGTGCCAGCAGTCAAGGGGGCGCGGGGGATCAGCCCCAGCATTTT | . | TRBJ1-5 | TRBV2 | TRBD1
CASNKIGHEQYF | TGTGCCAGCAACAAGATTGGCCACGAGCAGTACTTC | few | TRBJ2-7 | TRBV9 | .
CASSFGGWPRDGYTF | TGTGCCAGCAGCTTCGGTGGGTGGCCCAGGGATGGCTACACCTTC | . | TRBJ1-2 | TRBV7-9 | .
CASSLEGAVNTEAFF | TGTGCCAGCAGCTTAGAGGGGGCGGTTAACACTGAAGCTTTCTTT | . | TRBJ1-1 | TRBV11-2 | .
CASSPMSGASTDTQYF | TGTGCCAGCAGTCCGATGAGCGGGGCTAGCACAGATACGCAGTATTTT | once | TRBJ2-3 | TRBV6-7 | TRBD2
CASGGDRDSNEQFF | TGTGCCAGCGGGGGGGACAGGGATTCCAATGAGCAGTTCTTC | . | TRBJ2-1 | TRBV5-6 | TRBD1